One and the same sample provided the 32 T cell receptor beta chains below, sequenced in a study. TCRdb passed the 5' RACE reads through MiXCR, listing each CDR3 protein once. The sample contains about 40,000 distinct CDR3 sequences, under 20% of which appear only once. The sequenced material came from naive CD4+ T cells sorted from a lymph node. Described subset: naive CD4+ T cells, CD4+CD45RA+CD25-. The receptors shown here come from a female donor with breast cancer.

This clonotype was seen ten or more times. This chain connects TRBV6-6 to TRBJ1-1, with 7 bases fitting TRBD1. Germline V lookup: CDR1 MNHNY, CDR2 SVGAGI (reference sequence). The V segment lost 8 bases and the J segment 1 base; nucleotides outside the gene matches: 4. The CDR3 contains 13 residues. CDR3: CASRRQGNTEAFF. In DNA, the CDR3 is TGTGCCAGCCGGCGACAGGGGAACACTGAAGCTTTCTTT.

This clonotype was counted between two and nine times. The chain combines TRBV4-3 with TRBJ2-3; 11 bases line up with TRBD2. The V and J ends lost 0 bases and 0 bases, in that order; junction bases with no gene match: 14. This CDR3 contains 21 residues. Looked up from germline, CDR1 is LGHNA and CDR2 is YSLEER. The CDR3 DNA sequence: TGCGCCAGCAGCCAAGAGAGAATCCTAGCGGGGGGATTTTATAGCACAGATACGCAGTATTTT. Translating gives CASSQERILAGGFYSTDTQYF.

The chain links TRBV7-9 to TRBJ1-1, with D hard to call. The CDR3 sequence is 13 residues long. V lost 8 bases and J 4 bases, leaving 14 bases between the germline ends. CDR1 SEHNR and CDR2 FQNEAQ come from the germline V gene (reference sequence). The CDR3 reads CASDTFMVTEAFF. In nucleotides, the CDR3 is TGTGCCAGCGATACTTTCATGGTCACTGAAGCTTTCTTT. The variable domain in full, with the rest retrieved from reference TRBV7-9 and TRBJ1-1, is DTGVSQNPRHKITKRGQNVTFRCDPISEHNRLYWYRQTLGQGPEFLTYFQNEAQLEKSRLLSDRFSAERPKGSFSTLEIQRTEQGDSAMYLCASDTFMVTEAFFGQGTRLTVV.

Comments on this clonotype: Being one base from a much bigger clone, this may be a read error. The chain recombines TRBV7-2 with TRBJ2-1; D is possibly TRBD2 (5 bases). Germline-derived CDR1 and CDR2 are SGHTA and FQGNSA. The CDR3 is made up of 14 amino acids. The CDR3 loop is CASSPTWRANGQFF. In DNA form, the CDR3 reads TGTGCCAGCAGCCCGACATGGCGGGCAAATGGGCAGTTCTTC.

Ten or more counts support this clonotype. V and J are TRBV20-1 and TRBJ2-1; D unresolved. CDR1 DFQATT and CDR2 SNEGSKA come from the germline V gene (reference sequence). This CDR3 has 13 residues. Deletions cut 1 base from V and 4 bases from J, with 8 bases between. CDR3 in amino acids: CSARGDIYNEQFF. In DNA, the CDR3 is TGCAGTGCTAGAGGAGACATTTACAATGAGCAGTTCTTC.

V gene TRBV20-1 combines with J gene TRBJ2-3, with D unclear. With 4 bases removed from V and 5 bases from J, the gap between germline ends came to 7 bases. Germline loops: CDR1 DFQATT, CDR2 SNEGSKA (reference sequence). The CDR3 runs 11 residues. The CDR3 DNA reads TGCAGTGCTACGACGGTAGATACGCAGTATTTT. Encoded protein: CSATTVDTQYF.

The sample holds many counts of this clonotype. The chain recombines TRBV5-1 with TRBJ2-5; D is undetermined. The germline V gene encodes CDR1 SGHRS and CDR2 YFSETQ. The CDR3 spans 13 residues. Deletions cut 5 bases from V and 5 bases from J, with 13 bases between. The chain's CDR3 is CASRTQPGETQYF. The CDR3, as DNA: TGCGCCAGCAGGACACAACCTGGGGAGACCCAGTACTTC.

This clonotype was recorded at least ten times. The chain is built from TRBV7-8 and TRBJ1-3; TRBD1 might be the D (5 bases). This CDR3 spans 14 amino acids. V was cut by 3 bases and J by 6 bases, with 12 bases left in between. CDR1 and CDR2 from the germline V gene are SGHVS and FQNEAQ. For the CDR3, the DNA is TGTGCCAGCAGCTTTCGATCCGGGACAAACACCATATATTTT. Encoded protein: CASSFRSGTNTIYF.

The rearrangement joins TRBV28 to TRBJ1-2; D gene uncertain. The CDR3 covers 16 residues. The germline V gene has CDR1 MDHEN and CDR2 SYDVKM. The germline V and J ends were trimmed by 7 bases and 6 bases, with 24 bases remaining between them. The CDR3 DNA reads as TGTGCCAGCACCCCCTTAGGCACAGTTTTTCGGAATGGCTACACCTTC. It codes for CASTPLGTVFRNGYTF.

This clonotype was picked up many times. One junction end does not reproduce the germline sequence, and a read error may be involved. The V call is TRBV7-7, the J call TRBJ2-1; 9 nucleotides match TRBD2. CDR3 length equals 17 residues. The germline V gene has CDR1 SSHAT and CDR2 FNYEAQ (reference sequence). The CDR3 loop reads CASSSPRLAGFYNEQFF. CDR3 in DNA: TGTGCTAGCAGCTCCCCGAGGCTAGCGGGATTCTACAATGAGCAGTTCTTC.

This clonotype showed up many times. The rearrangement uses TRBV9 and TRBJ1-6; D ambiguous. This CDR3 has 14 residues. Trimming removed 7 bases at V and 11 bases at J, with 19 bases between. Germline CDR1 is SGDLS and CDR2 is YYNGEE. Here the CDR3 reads CASGNQVSSAPLHF. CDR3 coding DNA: TGTGCCAGCGGAAACCAGGTTTCTTCCGCACCCCTCCACTTT.

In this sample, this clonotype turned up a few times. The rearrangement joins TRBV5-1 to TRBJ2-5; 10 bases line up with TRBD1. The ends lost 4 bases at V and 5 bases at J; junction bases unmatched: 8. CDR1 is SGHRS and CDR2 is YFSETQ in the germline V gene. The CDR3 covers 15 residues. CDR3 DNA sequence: TGCGCCAGCAGCCCCCGGACAGGGGGAAAGGAGACCCAGTACTTC. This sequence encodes CASSPRTGGKETQYF. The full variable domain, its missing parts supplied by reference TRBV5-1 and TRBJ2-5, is KAGVTQTPRYLIKTRGQQVTLSCSPISGHRSVSWYQQTPGQGLQFLFEYFSETQRNKGNFPGRFSGRQFSNSRSEMNVSTLELGDSALYLCASSPRTGGKETQYFGPGTRLLVL.

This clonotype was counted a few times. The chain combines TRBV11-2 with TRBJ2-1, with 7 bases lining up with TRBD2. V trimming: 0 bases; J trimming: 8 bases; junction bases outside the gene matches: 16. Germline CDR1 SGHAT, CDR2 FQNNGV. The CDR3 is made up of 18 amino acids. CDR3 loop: CASSLDRAGATSVDEQFF. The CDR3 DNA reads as TGTGCCAGCAGCTTAGATCGGGCGGGAGCAACCTCGGTAGATGAGCAGTTCTTC.

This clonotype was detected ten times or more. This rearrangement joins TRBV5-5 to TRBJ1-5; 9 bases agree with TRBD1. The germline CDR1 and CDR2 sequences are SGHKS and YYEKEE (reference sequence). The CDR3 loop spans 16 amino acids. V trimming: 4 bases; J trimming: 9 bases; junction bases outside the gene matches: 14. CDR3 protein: CASSPRDRDGARPQHF. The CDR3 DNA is TGTGCCAGCAGCCCCCGGGACAGGGATGGGGCGAGGCCCCAGCATTTT.

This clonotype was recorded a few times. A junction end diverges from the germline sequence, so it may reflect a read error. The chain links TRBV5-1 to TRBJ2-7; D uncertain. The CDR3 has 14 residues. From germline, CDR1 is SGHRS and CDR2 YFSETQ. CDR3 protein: CDSSTKDTNYEQYF. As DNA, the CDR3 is TGCGACAGCAGCACAAAAGACACAAACTACGAGCAGTACTTC.

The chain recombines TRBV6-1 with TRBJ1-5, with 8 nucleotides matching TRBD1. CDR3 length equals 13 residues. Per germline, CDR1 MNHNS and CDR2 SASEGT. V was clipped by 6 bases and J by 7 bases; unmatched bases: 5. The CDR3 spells CASRPGGGQPQHF. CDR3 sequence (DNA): TGTGCCAGCAGACCAGGGGGCGGGCAGCCCCAGCATTTT.

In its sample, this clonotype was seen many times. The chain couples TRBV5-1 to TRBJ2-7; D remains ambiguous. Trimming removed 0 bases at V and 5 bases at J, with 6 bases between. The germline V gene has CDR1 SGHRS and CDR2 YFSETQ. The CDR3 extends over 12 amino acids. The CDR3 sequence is CASSLDSNEQYF. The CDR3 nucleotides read TGCGCCAGCAGCTTGGACAGCAACGAGCAGTACTTC.

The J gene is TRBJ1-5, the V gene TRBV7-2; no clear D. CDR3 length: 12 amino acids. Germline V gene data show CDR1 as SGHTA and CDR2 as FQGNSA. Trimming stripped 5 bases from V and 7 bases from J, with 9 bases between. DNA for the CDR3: TGTGCCAGCAGCGCCGTAGGGCAGCCCCAGCATTTT. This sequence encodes CASSAVGQPQHF.

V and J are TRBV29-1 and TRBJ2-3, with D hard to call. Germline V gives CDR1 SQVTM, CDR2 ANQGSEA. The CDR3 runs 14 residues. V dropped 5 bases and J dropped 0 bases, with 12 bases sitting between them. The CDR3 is CSVRRSQSTDTQYF. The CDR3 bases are TGCAGCGTTCGTCGGAGCCAGAGCACAGATACGCAGTATTTT.

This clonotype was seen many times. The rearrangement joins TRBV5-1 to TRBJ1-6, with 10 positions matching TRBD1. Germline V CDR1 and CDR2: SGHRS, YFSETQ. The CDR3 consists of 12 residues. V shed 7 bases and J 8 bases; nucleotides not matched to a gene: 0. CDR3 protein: CASGTGDSPLHF. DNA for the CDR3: TGCGCCAGCGGGACAGGGGATTCACCCCTCCACTTT.

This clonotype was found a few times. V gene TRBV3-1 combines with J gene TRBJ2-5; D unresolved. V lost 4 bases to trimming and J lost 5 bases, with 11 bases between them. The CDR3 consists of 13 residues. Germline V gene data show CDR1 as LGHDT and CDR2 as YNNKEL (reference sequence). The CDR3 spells CASSPTGSETQYF. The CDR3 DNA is TGTGCCAGCAGCCCCACTGGGTCGGAGACCCAGTACTTC.

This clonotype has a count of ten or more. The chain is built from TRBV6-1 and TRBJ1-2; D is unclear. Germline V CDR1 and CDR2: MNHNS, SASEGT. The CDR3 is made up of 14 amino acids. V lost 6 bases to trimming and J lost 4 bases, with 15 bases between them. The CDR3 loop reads CASRIPGQVYGYTF. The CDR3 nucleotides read TGTGCCAGCAGGATCCCCGGCCAGGTCTATGGCTACACCTTC.

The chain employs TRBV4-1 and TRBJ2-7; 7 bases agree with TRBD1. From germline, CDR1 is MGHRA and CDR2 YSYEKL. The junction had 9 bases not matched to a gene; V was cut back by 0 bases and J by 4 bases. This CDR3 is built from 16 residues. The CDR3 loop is CASSQELTGTEYEQYF. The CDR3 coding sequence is TGCGCCAGCAGCCAAGAGTTAACCGGGACAGAGTACGAGCAGTACTTC.

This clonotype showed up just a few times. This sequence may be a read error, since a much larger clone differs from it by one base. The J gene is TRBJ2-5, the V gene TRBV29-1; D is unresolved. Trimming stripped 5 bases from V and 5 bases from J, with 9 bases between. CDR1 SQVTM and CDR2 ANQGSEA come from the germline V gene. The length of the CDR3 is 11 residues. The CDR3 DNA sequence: TGCAGCGTTCGACCTAGTGAGACCCAGTACTTC. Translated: CSVRPSETQYF.

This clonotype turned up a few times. This CDR3 is CASMVRSGANVLTF. CDR3 sequence (DNA): TGTGCCAGCATGGTGCGCTCTGGGGCCAACGTCCTGACTTTC. The rearrangement links TRBV6-6 to TRBJ2-6; no definite D call. Per germline, CDR1 MNHNY and CDR2 SVGAGI (reference sequence). Trimming pared 7 bases from V and 0 bases from J, leaving 7 bases between. This CDR3 has 14 residues.

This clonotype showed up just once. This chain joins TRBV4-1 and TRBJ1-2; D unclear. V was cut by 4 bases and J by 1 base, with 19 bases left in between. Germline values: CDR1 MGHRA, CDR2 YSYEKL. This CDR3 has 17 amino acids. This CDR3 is CASSPFGVGPLNYGYTF. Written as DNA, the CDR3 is TGCGCCAGCAGCCCCTTCGGGGTAGGACCCCTTAACTATGGCTACACCTTC.

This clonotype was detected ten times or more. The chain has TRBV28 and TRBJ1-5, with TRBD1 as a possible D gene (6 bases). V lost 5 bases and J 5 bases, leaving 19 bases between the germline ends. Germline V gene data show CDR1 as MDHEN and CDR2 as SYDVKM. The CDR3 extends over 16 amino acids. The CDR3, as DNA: TGTGCCAGCAGTCCGGGGGCCGGAGGGGGAGATCAGCCCCAGCATTTT. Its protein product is CASSPGAGGGDQPQHF.

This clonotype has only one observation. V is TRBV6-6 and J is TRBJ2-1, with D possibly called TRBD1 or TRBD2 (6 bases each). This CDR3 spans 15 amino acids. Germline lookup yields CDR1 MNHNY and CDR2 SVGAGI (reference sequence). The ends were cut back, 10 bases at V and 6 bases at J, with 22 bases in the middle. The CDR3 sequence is CANKVQGLLSNEQFF. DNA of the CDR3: TGTGCCAACAAGGTACAGGGACTGTTAAGCAATGAGCAGTTCTTC.

CDR3 in DNA: TGTGCCACCAGCAGAGATAGCGGACGGTCCTACGAGCAGTACTTC. It yields the protein CATSRDSGRSYEQYF. The chain links TRBV15 to TRBJ2-7; maybe TRBD2 (6 bases). Trimming removed 0 bases from V and 1 base from J, with 10 bases in between. Germline V lookup: CDR1 LNHNV, CDR2 YYDKDF (reference sequence). The CDR3 contains 15 residues.

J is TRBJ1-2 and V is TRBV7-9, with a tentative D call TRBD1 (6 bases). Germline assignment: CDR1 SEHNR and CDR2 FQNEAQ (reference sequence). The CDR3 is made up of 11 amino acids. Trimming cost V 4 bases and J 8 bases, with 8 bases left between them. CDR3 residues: CASSSRGGYTF. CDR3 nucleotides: TGTGCCAGCAGCTCCAGGGGAGGCTACACCTTC.

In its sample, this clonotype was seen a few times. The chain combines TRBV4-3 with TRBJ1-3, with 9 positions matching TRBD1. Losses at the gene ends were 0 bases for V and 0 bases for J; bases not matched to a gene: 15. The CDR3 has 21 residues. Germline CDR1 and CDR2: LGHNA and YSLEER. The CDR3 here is CASSQEVVGQGLVSSGNTIYF. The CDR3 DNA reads TGCGCCAGCAGCCAAGAAGTGGTCGGACAGGGGCTTGTGTCCTCTGGAAACACCATATATTTT.

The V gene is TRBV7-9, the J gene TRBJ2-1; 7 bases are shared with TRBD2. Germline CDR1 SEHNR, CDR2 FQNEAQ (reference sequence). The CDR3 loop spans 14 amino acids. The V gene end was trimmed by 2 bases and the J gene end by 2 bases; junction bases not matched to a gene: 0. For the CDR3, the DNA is TGTGCCAGCAGCTTAACTAGCGCCTACAATGAGCAGTTCTTC. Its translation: CASSLTSAYNEQFF.